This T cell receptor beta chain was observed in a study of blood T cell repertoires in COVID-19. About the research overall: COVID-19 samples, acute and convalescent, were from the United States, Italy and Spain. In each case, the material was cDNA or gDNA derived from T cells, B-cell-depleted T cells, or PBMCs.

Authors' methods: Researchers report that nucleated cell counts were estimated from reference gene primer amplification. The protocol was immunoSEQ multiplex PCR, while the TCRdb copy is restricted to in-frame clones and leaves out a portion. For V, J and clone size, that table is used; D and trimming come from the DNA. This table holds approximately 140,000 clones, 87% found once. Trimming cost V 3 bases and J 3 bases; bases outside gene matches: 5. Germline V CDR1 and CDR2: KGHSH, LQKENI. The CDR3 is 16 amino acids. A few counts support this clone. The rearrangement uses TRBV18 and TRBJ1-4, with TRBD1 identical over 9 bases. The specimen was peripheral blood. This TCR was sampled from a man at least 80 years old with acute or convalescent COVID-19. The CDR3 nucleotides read TGTGCCAGCTCACCGCTCCGGGACAGGGCTAATGAAAAACTGTTTTTT. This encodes CASSPLRDRANEKLFF.